Below are 6 T cell receptor beta chains sequenced from a single sample in a study of CD8 T cells in Susac syndrome (dated by TCRdb to the late 2010s). Libraries were built with the immunoSEQ multiplex PCR assay. RNA was extracted using the RNeasy kit, and roughly 0.45 to 1 microgram was reverse transcribed with random hexamers. Clones were called with MiXCR by TCRdb after fastp trimmed the public reads at Q25, and only in-frame beta chains were retained. Identical CDR3 proteins give one entry, which carries the most common genes and DNA. The sample table records approximately 110,000 distinct CDR3 sequences; around 97% of these occur just once. The ten biggest clones cover approximately 0.092% of the sample. The sequencing sample was made of CD4+ T cells from PBMCs. The source is a human donor in good health.

The rearrangement uses TRBV14 and TRBJ2-3, with D unresolved. V lost 1 base to trimming and J lost 7 bases, with 6 bases between them. The CDR3 has 12 residues. Germline V gene lookup returns CDR1 SGHDN and CDR2 FVKESK. This chain's CDR3 is CASSQVMYTQYF. CDR3 bases: TGTGCCAGCAGCCAAGTGATGTATACGCAGTATTTT.

This clonotype appeared once. This chain links TRBV2 with TRBJ2-3; 11 positions agree with TRBD2. The junction had 8 bases not matched to a gene; V was cut back by 6 bases and J by 6 bases. Germline CDR1 reads SNHLY; CDR2 reads FYNNEI. The CDR3 extends over 15 amino acids. The DNA of the CDR3 is TGTGCCAGCAGAACCCCACTAGCGGGGGAGGATACGCAGTATTTT. It codes for CASRTPLAGEDTQYF.

V and J are TRBV29-1 and TRBJ2-3; 8 nucleotides agree with TRBD2. Germline V gives CDR1 SQVTM, CDR2 ANQGSEA. The CDR3 is 14 residues long. J gave up 2 bases and V 7 bases, and 8 bases lay outside the gene matches. CDR3 protein: CSAEGLDYTDTQYF. CDR3 coding DNA: TGCAGCGCCGAGGGACTAGACTACACAGATACGCAGTATTTT.

DNA of the CDR3: TGTGCCTGGAGTGCCTCCGGATCCTACAATGAGCAGTTCTTC. It yields the protein CAWSASGSYNEQFF. The J gene is TRBJ2-1, the V gene TRBV30; D is uncertain. The V end lost 1 base, the J end lost 1 base, and 8 bases lay between the germline ends. Germline assignment: CDR1 GTSNPN and CDR2 SVGIG (reference sequence). This CDR3 comprises 14 residues.

The chain carries TRBV5-6 and TRBJ1-1; D gene ambiguous. Germline V CDR1 and CDR2: SGHDT, YYEEEE. Deletions cut 4 bases from V and 5 bases from J, with 24 bases between. CDR3 length equals 17 residues. Here the CDR3 reads CASSLRGLTPTSTEAFF. The DNA of the CDR3 is TGTGCCAGCAGCCTTCGGGGATTAACGCCTACGAGTACTGAAGCTTTCTTT.

The chain uses TRBV28 and TRBJ1-4; no clear D gene. Between the trimmed V and J ends, which lost 3 bases and 5 bases, there was a span of 10 bases. This CDR3 region has 14 residues. Germline V gene lookup returns CDR1 MDHEN and CDR2 SYDVKM. CDR3 region: CASSFWPENEKLFF. The CDR3 region has the DNA TGTGCCAGCAGTTTTTGGCCGGAAAATGAAAAACTGTTTTTT. The entire variable domain, with the rest obtained from reference TRBV28 and TRBJ1-4, is as follows: DVKVTQSSRYLVKRTGEKVFLECVQDMDHENMFWYRQDPGLGLRLIYFSYDVKMKEKGDIPEGYSVSREKKERFSLILESASTNQTSMYLCASSFWPENEKLFFGSGTQLSVL.